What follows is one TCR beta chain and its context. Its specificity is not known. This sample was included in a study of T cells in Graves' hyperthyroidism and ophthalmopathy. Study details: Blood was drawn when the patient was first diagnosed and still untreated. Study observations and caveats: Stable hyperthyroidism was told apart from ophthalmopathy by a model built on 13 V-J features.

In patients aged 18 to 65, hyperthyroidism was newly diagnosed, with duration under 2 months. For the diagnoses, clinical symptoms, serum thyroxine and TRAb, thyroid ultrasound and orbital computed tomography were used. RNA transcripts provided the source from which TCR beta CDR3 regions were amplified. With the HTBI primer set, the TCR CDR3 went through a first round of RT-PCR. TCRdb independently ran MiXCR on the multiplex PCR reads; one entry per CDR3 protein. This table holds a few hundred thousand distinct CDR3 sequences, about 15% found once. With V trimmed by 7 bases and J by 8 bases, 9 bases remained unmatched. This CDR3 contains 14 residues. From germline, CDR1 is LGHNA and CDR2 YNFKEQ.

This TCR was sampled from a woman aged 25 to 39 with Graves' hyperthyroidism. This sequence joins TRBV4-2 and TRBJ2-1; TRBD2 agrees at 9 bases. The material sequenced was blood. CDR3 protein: CASTAGTSIYEQFF. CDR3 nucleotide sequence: TGTGCCAGCACCGCCGGGACTAGCATATATGAGCAGTTCTTC.